Following are 9 T cell receptor beta chains from one sample sequenced in a study of blood T cell repertoires in COVID-19. Clones were sequenced by immunoSEQ multiplex PCR, and TCRdb holds only the in-frame ones, with some missing. The sample has some 100,000 clones; approximately 90% are singletons. The sample comprised peripheral blood. All receptors come from a man aged 55 to 70 with acute or convalescent COVID-19.

The gene calls are TRBV24-1 and TRBJ2-3; D unresolved. CDR3 length equals 14 residues. Germline lookup yields CDR1 KGHDR and CDR2 SFDVKD. V lost 4 bases, J lost 2 bases, and 9 bases lay in between. The CDR3 region is CATSEEKATDTQYF. DNA of the CDR3: TGTGCCACCAGTGAAGAGAAAGCCACAGATACGCAGTATTTT.

A single count supports this clone. The chain couples TRBV5-4 to TRBJ2-6; D possibly corresponds to TRBD2 (6 bases). The V gene's germline CDR1 is SGHNT and CDR2 YYREEE (reference sequence). The CDR3 covers 17 residues. Trimming took 3 bases from V and 1 from J, leaving 14 bases between them. CDR3 DNA: TGTGCCAGCAGCTCGCCGCGGCGGGGTTCTGGGGCCAACGTCCTGACTTTC. Residues: CASSSPRRGSGANVLTF.

The chain uses TRBV6-4 and TRBJ1-6, with D possibly TRBD1 on 5 matching bases. Germline CDR1 reads MRHNA; CDR2 reads SNTAGT. The CDR3 runs to 14 residues. The V and J ends lost 1 base and 8 bases respectively, with 9 bases between them. CDR3 nucleotides: TGTGCCAGCAGTGACTTCGGAGGGGATTCACCCCTCCACTTT. The encoded protein is CASSDFGGDSPLHF.

The chain couples TRBV5-1 to TRBJ2-5; 7 positions match TRBD1. Germline trimming cut 4 bases from V and 2 bases from J; bases unmatched to any gene: 8. The CDR3 is 15 amino acids. Germline CDR1 and CDR2: SGHRS and YFSETQ. The chain's CDR3 is CASSGGRDRQETQYF. The CDR3 nucleotides are TGCGCCAGCAGCGGGGGCCGGGACAGACAAGAGACCCAGTACTTC.

The chain links TRBV5-1 to TRBJ2-1, with D tentatively TRBD1 (6 bases). V lost 3 bases and J 8 bases, leaving 12 bases between the germline ends. CDR3 length: 13 residues. Germline CDR1 and CDR2: SGHRS and YFSETQ. CDR3 region: CASSWIEGDEQFF. The CDR3 DNA reads TGCGCCAGCAGCTGGATTGAGGGGGATGAGCAGTTCTTC.

This chain links TRBV10-3 with TRBJ2-3; TRBD1 might be the D (6 bases). Looked up from germline, CDR1 is ENHRY and CDR2 is SYGVKD. V was cut by 0 bases and J by 3 bases, with 13 bases left in between. The CDR3 extends over 16 amino acids. The DNA of the CDR3 is TGTGCCATCAGTGAGTCAAAAGGTCAGGGGACAGATACGCAGTATTTT. This encodes CAISESKGQGTDTQYF.

This clone was detected only once. This chain connects TRBV5-1 to TRBJ2-4; no definite D call. V was trimmed by 4 bases and J by 5 bases, leaving 13 bases between them. This CDR3 has 14 amino acids. Per germline, CDR1 SGHRS and CDR2 YFSETQ. The CDR3, as DNA: TGCGCCAGCAGCCACCAAAACCGGGAAAACATTCAGTACTTC. Its translation: CASSHQNRENIQYF.

V gene TRBV5-4 combines with J gene TRBJ1-2; the D gene is possibly TRBD1 (5 bases). The CDR3 extends over 14 amino acids. Germline CDR1 is SGHNT and CDR2 is YYREEE (reference sequence). V gave up 3 bases and J gave up 7 bases, with 16 bases separating them. The CDR3 sequence is CASSSLQGFAGYTF. In nucleotides, the CDR3 is TGTGCCAGCAGCTCCCTTCAGGGTTTCGCTGGCTACACCTTC.

This chain uses TRBV21-1 with TRBJ2-3; whether TRBD2, the table's D call, matches the DNA was not checked. TRBV21-1 is noted as a pseudogene. This CDR3 has 22 residues. The CDR3 region is CASSKASYPGLAGGSSTDTQYF. The CDR3, as DNA: TGTGCCAGCAGCAAAGCATCGTATCCGGGACTAGCGGGGGGGTCTAGCACAGATACGCAGTATTTT.